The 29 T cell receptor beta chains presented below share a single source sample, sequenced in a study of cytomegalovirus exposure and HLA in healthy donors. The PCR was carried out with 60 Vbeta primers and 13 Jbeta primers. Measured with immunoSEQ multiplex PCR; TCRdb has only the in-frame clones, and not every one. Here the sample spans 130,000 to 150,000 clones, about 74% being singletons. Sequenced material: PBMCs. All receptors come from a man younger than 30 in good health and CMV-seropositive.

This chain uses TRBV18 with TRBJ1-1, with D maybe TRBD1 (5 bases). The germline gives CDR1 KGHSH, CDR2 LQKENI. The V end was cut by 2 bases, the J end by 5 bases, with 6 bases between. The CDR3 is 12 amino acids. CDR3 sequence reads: CASSPRQTEAFF. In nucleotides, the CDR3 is TGTGCCAGCTCACCAAGACAGACTGAAGCTTTCTTT.

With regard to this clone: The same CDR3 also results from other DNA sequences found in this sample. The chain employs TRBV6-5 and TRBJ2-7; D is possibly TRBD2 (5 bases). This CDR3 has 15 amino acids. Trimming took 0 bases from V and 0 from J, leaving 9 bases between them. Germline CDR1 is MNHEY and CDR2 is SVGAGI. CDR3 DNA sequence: TGTGCCAGCAGTTACTCGCGGGCGCCCTCCTACGAGCAGTACTTC. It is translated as CASSYSRAPSYEQYF.

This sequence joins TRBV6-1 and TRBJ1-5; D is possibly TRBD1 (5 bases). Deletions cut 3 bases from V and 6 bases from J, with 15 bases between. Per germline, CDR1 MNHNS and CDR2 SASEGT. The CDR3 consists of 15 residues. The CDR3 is CASSEYQGGSQPQHF. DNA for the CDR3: TGTGCCAGCAGTGAGTACCAGGGCGGGAGTCAGCCCCAGCATTTT.

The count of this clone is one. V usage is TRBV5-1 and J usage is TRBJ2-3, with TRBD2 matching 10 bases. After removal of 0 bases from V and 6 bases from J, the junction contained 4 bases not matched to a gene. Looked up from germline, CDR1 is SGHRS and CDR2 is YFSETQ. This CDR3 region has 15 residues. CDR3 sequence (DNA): TGCGCCAGCAGCTTGGGGCTAGCGGGGGAGGATACGCAGTATTTT. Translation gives CASSLGLAGEDTQYF.

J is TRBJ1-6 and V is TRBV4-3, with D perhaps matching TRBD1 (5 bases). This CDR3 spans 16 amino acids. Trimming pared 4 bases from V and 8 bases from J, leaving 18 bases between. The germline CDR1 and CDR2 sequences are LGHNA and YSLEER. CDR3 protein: CASSPRSTGEDSPLHF. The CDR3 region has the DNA TGCGCCAGCAGCCCAAGGAGCACAGGAGAGGATTCACCCCTCCACTTT.

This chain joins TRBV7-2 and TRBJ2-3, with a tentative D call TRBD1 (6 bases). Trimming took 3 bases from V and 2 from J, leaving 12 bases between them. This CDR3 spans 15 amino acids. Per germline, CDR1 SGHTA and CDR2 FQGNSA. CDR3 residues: CASSFGTYNTDTQYF. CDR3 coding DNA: TGTGCCAGCAGCTTTGGGACATATAACACAGATACGCAGTATTTT. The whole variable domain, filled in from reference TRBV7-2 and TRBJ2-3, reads GAGVSQSPSNKVTEKGKDVELRCDPISGHTALYWYRQSLGQGLEFLIYFQGNSAPDKSGLPSDRFSAERTGGSVSTLTIQRTQQEDSAVYLCASSFGTYNTDTQYFGPGTRLTVL.

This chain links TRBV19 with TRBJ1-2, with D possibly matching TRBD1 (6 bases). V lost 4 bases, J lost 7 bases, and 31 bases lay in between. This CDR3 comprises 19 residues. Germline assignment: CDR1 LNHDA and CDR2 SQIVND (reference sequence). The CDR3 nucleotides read TGTGCCAGTAGTAAAGGTTTCCCCACCACTCGGGGGGGCTTCGTTGGCTACACCTTC. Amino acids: CASSKGFPTTRGGFVGYTF.

The CDR3 is CASSSTGDLGGYTF. The CDR3 DNA sequence: TGTGCCAGCAGCTCGACAGGGGATTTGGGTGGCTACACCTTC. The chain carries TRBV11-2 and TRBJ1-2, with 8 bases fitting TRBD1. CDR1 and CDR2 from the germline V gene are SGHAT and FQNNGV. The CDR3 is 14 amino acids. V shed 4 bases, J shed 7 bases, and the junction held 8 bases outside the gene matches.

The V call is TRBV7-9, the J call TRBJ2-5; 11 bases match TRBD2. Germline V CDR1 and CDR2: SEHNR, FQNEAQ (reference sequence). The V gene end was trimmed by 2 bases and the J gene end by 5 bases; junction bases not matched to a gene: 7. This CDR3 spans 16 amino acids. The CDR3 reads CASSLRLAGGGETQYF. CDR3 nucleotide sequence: TGTGCCAGCAGCTTAAGGCTAGCGGGAGGCGGGGAGACCCAGTACTTC.

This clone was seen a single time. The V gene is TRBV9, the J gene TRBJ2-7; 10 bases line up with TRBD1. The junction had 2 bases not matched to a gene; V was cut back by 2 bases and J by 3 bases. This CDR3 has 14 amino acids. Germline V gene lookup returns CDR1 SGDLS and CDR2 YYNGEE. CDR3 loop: CASSVRTGGYEQYF. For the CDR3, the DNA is TGTGCCAGCAGCGTCCGGACAGGGGGCTACGAGCAGTACTTC.

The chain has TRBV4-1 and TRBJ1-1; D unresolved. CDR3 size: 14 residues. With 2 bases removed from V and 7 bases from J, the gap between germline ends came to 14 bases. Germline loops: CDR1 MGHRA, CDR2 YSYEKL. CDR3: CASSQPGTLGEAFF. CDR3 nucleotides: TGCGCCAGCAGCCAACCGGGAACTCTTGGTGAAGCTTTCTTT.

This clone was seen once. CDR3: CATRGLAGYTGELFF. The CDR3 bases are TGCGCCACCAGGGGACTAGCGGGATACACCGGGGAGCTGTTTTTT. The chain recombines TRBV10-2 with TRBJ2-2; 13 nucleotides align to TRBD2. J lost 3 bases, V lost 10 bases, and 5 bases had no gene match. This CDR3 contains 15 residues. Looked up from germline, CDR1 is WSHSY and CDR2 is SAAADI.

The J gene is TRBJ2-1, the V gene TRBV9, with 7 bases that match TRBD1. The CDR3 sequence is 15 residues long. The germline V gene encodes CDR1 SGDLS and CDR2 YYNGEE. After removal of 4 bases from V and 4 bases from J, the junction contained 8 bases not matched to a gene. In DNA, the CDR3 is TGTGCCAGCAGCAACCGGGACAGCCTATACAATGAGCAGTTCTTC. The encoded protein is CASSNRDSLYNEQFF.

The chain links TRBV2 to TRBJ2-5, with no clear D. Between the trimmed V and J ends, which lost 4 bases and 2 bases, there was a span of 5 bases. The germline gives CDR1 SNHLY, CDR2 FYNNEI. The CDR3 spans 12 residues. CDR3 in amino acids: CASSALQETQYF. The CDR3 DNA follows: TGTGCCAGCAGTGCACTACAAGAGACCCAGTACTTC.

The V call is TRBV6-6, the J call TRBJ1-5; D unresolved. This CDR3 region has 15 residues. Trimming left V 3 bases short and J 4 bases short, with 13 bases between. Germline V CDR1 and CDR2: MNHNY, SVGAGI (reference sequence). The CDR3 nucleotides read TGTGCCAGCAGTTATGCGGACGGAGGAAATCAGCCCCAGCATTTT. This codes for CASSYADGGNQPQHF.

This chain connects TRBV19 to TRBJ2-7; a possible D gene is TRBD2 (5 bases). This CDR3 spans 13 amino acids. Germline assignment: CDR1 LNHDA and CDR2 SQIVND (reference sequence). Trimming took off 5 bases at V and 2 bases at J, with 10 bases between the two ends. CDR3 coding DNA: TGTGCCAGTAGTGGAGGCGGAACCTACGAGCAGTACTTC. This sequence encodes CASSGGGTYEQYF.

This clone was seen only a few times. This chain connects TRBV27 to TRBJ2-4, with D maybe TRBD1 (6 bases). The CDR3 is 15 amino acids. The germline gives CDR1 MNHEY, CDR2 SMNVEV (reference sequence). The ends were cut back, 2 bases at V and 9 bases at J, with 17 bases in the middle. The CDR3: CASSLVGGARSIQYF. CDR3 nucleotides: TGTGCCAGCAGTTTAGTTGGGGGCGCTAGGAGCATTCAGTACTTC.

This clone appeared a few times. The CDR3 protein is CASSDNRGENTEAFF. CDR3 DNA sequence: TGTGCCAGCAGTGACAACAGGGGTGAGAACACTGAAGCTTTCTTT. This chain uses TRBV2 with TRBJ1-1, with 7 bases identical to TRBD1. The CDR3 is 15 amino acids. Germline V lookup: CDR1 SNHLY, CDR2 FYNNEI. J lost 1 base, V lost 3 bases, and 5 bases had no gene match.

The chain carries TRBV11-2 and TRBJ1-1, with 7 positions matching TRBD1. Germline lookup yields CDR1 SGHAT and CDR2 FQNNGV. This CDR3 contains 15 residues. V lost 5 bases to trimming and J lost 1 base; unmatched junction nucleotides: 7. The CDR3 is CASSPRQGQNTEAFF. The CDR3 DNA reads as TGTGCCAGCAGCCCCCGACAGGGCCAGAACACTGAAGCTTTCTTT.

The CDR3 reads CAWGGVGNTQYF. CDR3 nucleotide sequence: TGTGCCTGGGGAGGCGTCGGGAATACGCAGTATTTT. The chain employs TRBV30 and TRBJ2-3, with D possibly TRBD2 on 5 matching bases. This CDR3 comprises 12 residues. Germline loops: CDR1 GTSNPN, CDR2 SVGIG (reference sequence). V dropped 5 bases and J dropped 7 bases, with 13 bases sitting between them.

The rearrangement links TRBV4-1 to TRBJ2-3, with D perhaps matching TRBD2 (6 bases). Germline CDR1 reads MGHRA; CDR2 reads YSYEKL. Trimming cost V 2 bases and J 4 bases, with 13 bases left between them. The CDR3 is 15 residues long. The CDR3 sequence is CASSQTGVSSDTQYF. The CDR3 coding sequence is TGCGCCAGCAGCCAAACGGGGGTTTCCTCAGATACGCAGTATTTT.

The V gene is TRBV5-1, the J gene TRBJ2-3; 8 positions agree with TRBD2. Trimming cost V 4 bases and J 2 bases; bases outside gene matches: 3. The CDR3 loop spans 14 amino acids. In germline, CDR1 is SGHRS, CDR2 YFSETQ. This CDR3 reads CASSQGLATDTQYF. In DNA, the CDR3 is TGCGCCAGCAGCCAAGGACTAGCCACAGATACGCAGTATTTT.

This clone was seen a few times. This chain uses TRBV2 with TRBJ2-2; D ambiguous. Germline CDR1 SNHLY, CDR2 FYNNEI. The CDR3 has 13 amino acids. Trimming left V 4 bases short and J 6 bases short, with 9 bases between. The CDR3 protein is CASSVVRSGELFF. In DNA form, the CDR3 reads TGTGCCAGCAGTGTAGTGAGGTCCGGGGAGCTGTTTTTT.

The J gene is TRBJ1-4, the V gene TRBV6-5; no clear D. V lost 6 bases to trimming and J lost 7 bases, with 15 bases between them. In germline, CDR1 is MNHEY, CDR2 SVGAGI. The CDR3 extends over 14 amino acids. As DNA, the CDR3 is TGTGCCAGCAGGGCGCCGCGGACTGCTGAAAAACTGTTTTTT. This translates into CASRAPRTAEKLFF.

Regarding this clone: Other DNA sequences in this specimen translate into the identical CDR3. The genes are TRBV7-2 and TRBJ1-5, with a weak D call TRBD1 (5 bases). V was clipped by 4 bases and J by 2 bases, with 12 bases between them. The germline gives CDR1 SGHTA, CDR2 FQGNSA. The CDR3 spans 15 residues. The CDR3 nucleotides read TGTGCCAGCAGCTCCCTGGGGGGGGGCAATCAGCCCCAGCATTTT. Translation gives CASSSLGGGNQPQHF.

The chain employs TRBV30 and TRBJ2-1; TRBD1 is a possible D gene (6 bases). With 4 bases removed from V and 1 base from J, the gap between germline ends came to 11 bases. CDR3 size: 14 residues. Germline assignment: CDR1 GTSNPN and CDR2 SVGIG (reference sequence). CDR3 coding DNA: TGTGCCTGGACCGGGACACTATCCTACAATGAGCAGTTCTTC. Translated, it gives CAWTGTLSYNEQFF.

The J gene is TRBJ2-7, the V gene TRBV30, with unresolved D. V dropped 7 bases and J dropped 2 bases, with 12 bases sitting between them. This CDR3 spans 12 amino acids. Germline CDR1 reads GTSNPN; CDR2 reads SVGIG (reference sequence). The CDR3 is CAYRVGTYEQYF. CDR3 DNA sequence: TGTGCCTACAGAGTCGGAACCTACGAGCAGTACTTC.

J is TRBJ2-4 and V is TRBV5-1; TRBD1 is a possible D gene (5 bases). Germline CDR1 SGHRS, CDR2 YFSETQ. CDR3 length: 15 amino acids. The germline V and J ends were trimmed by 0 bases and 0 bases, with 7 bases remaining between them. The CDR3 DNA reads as TGCGCCAGCAGCTTGGGACAGCTAGCCAAAAACATTCAGTACTTC. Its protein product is CASSLGQLAKNIQYF.

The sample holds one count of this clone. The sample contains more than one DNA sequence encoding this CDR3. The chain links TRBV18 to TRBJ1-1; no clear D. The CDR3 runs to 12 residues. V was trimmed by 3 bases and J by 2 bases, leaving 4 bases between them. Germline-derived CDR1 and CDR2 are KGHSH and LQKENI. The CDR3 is CASSPGNTEAFF. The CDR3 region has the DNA TGTGCCAGCTCACCCGGTAACACTGAAGCTTTCTTT.